One sample yielded the 2 T cell receptor beta chains listed below, sequenced in a study of blood T cell repertoires in COVID-19 (TCRdb year 2020). Libraries were made using the immunoSEQ multiplex PCR assay. TCRdb obtained this table from immuneACCESS and retained in-frame rearrangements with V and J assigned. These tables miss some clones; where compared with another copy, unresolved V genes account for less than half of the shortfall, and the remainder is unexplained. This sample is represented by around 200,000 clones; approximately 78% of them were singletons. 2.5% to 3% of the sample is held by the ten biggest clonotypes. The sequenced sample was peripheral blood. The source is a woman older than 75 with active or convalescent COVID-19.

This clone was observed a few times. The chain uses TRBV12-3 or TRBV12-4 and TRBJ1-1; tentatively, D is TRBD1 (6 bases). Deletions cut 4 bases from V and 4 bases from J, with 10 bases between. The CDR3 spans 13 residues. The CDR3 nucleotides read TGTGCCAGCAGTTGGACAGTCCTCACTGAAGCTTTCTTT. It codes for CASSWTVLTEAFF.

This clone was picked up one time. The chain recombines TRBV28 with TRBJ1-3, with TRBD1 as a possible D gene (6 bases). The CDR3 loop spans 15 amino acids. V was clipped by 3 bases and J by 14 bases, with 23 bases between them. Germline V gene sequence: CDR1 MDHEN, CDR2 SYDVKM. The CDR3 sequence is CASSLFELGGLGLYF. The CDR3 DNA reads TGTGCCAGCAGTTTGTTTGAGCTCGGGGGGCTCGGGTTATATTTT.